Below, one TCR beta chain is given with its context. This specimen comes from a study of T cell clones after liver transplantation. Trimming pared 8 bases from V and 0 bases from J, leaving 14 bases between. This CDR3 spans 15 amino acids. CDR1 is LNHDA and CDR2 is SQIVND in the germline V gene (reference sequence). Generated by immunoSEQ multiplex PCR, the TCRdb table keeps only in-frame clones and is missing some. The data hold around 75,000 clones, with around 84% observed a single time. The chain is built from TRBV19 and TRBJ2-4, with a possible D match to TRBD1 (6 bases). This sequence was found in a human patient who received a liver transplant. A subset of T cells may come from the graft donor. The sample was CD4+ T cells from blood, taken 48 months after liver transplant. CDR3 loop: CASGGRDLAKNIQYF. The CDR3 DNA reads TGTGCCAGTGGGGGCAGGGATTTAGCCAAAAACATTCAGTACTTC. Together with reference TRBV19 and TRBJ2-4, the CDR3 gives the full variable domain: DGGITQSPKYLFRKEGQNVTLSCEQNLNHDAMYWYRQDPGQGLRLIYYSQIVNDFQKGDIAEGYSVSREKKESFPLTVTSAQKNPTAFYLCASGGRDLAKNIQYFGAGTRLSVL.